Listed here are 20 T cell receptor beta chains from one sample, sequenced in a study of T-cell memory formation after mild COVID-19. In TCRdb, the 5' RACE reads were re-called with MiXCR into one record per CDR3 protein. Of under 200,000 distinct CDR3 sequences listed, roughly 31% are singletons. Sequencing was done on a sample of PBMCs or a T cell subset sorted from them (not recorded which). These receptors were collected from an adult woman who had mild COVID-19 (a few samples of this study predate the infection). Cell type and time point are not known.

In its sample, this clonotype was seen a few times. The chain combines TRBV29-1 with TRBJ2-7, with TRBD1 matching over 7 bases. In germline, CDR1 is SQVTM, CDR2 ANQGSEA. The V gene end was trimmed by 6 bases and the J gene end by 3 bases; junction bases not matched to a gene: 11. CDR3 length equals 14 residues. DNA for the CDR3: TGCAGCGTGGGGGACAGTCACCGGAGCTACGAGCAGTACTTC. It encodes CSVGDSHRSYEQYF.

The chain couples TRBV5-1 to TRBJ2-3; the D is unclear. The CDR3 has 15 residues. V was shortened by 4 bases and J by 0 bases, with 12 bases between the two germline ends. Germline V gene lookup returns CDR1 SGHRS and CDR2 YFSETQ. CDR3 coding DNA: TGCGCCAGCAGCATGCGTCAAGGGAGCACAGATACGCAGTATTTT. This gives the protein CASSMRQGSTDTQYF.

J is TRBJ2-2 and V is TRBV4-2, with TRBD1 as a possible D gene (8 bases). Germline-derived CDR1 and CDR2 are LGHNA and YNFKEQ. The CDR3 has 18 amino acids. Deletions cut 0 bases from V and 6 bases from J, with 20 bases between. In DNA, the CDR3 is TGTGCCAGCAGCCAAGAATTGACTGTCACAGGGGGGGCCGGGGAGCTGTTTTTT. Its translation is CASSQELTVTGGAGELFF.

The chain links TRBV15 to TRBJ1-3; 9 bases fit TRBD1. V was pared by 0 bases and J by 4 bases, with 4 bases of the junction left unmatched. The CDR3 is made up of 16 amino acids. Per germline, CDR1 LNHNV and CDR2 YYDKDF (reference sequence). The CDR3 is CATSREDRGSGNTIYF. The CDR3 DNA reads as TGTGCCACCAGCAGAGAAGACAGGGGGTCCGGAAACACCATATATTTT.

V and J are TRBV2 and TRBJ2-7, with 9 bases fitting TRBD1. The V segment lost 4 bases and the J segment 9 bases; nucleotides outside the gene matches: 7. There are 13 residues in the CDR3. Germline CDR1 reads SNHLY; CDR2 reads FYNNEI. The CDR3 bases are TGTGCCAGCAGTGGACTACAGGGGGCTCCGCAGTACTTC. This encodes CASSGLQGAPQYF.

The V and J genes are TRBV7-6 and TRBJ2-1; 9 bases line up with TRBD2. The CDR3 consists of 14 residues. The germline V gene encodes CDR1 SGHVS and CDR2 FNYEAQ. The junction had 5 bases not matched to a gene; V was cut back by 3 bases and J by 8 bases. The CDR3 region is CASSFGGGEDEQFF. CDR3 DNA: TGTGCCAGCAGCTTTGGCGGGGGGGAGGATGAGCAGTTCTTC.

The gene calls are TRBV20-1 and TRBJ2-1, with TRBD2 matching 13 bases. The CDR3 runs 16 residues. V shed 2 bases, J shed 6 bases, and the junction held 7 bases outside the gene matches. The germline V gene encodes CDR1 DFQATT and CDR2 SNEGSKA (reference sequence). The CDR3 coding sequence is TGCAGTGCTAGATCTACTAGCGGGAGGGGTACCAATGAGCAGTTCTTC. Its protein product is CSARSTSGRGTNEQFF.

This clonotype has more than one count but fewer than ten. This chain uses TRBV7-2 with TRBJ1-5; D gene ambiguous. V was pared by 3 bases and J by 9 bases, with 9 bases between. This CDR3 has 12 residues. Germline values: CDR1 SGHTA, CDR2 FQGNSA. The CDR3 DNA reads as TGTGCCAGCAGCTTCGGTTTGAGGCCCCAGCATTTT. Protein product: CASSFGLRPQHF.

The V and J genes are TRBV7-2 and TRBJ2-1; the D is unclear. This CDR3 has 16 residues. Germline values: CDR1 SGHTA, CDR2 FQGNSA. Between the trimmed V and J ends, which lost 2 bases and 3 bases, there was a span of 14 bases. DNA of the CDR3: TGTGCCAGCAGCTTATCCTGGGTTGAACTCTACAATGAGCAGTTCTTC. This sequence encodes CASSLSWVELYNEQFF.

V usage is TRBV12-3 or TRBV12-4 and J usage is TRBJ2-1; D gene uncertain. The CDR3 covers 12 residues. Trimming stripped 3 bases from V and 9 bases from J, with 9 bases between. CDR3 DNA sequence: TGTGCCAGCAGTTTCACGCTAGGTGAGCAGTTCTTC. This sequence encodes CASSFTLGEQFF.

This clonotype was detected only a few times. V is TRBV10-3 and J is TRBJ1-2; unclear D gene. The ends were cut back, 2 bases at V and 8 bases at J, with 18 bases in the middle. This CDR3 is 15 amino acids long. Germline V gives CDR1 ENHRY, CDR2 SYGVKD. CDR3 region: CAISESGVGNGGYTF. The CDR3, as DNA: TGTGCCATCAGTGAGAGTGGGGTTGGGAATGGCGGCTACACCTTC.

Worth noting for this clonotype: One end of the junction varies from germline; a read error may be responsible. The V gene is TRBV29-1, the J gene TRBJ2-7; D is perhaps TRBD1 (6 bases). This CDR3 region has 12 residues. CDR1 SQVTM and CDR2 ANQGSEA come from the germline V gene. This CDR3 is CSVQETGTTQYF. The DNA for the CDR3 is TGCAGCGTTCAAGAGACCGGGACAACGCAGTACTTC.

In its sample, this clonotype was seen a few times. This chain uses TRBV29-1 with TRBJ2-7; no reliable D call. The length of the CDR3 is 11 residues. V gave up 4 bases and J gave up 2 bases, with 6 bases separating them. The germline CDR1 and CDR2 sequences are SQVTM and ANQGSEA. The CDR3 reads CSVGGTYEQYF. Here the CDR3 DNA reads TGCAGCGTTGGAGGTACCTACGAGCAGTACTTC.

The gene calls are TRBV29-1 and TRBJ2-7; TRBD2 matches at 11 bases. Germline V gene lookup returns CDR1 SQVTM and CDR2 ANQGSEA. CDR3 size: 14 residues. The V and J ends lost 6 bases and 1 base, in that order; junction bases with no gene match: 5. The chain's CDR3 is CSVAGTSGSYEQYF. DNA for the CDR3: TGCAGCGTAGCCGGGACTAGCGGTTCCTACGAGCAGTACTTC.

This clonotype has just a few counts. This chain joins TRBV19 and TRBJ1-5; D uncertain. The V gene's germline CDR1 is LNHDA and CDR2 SQIVND (reference sequence). The length of the CDR3 is 13 residues. Trimming pared 6 bases from V and 2 bases from J, leaving 8 bases between. CDR3 loop: CASRVGGNQPQHF. The CDR3 bases are TGTGCCAGTAGGGTGGGTGGCAATCAGCCCCAGCATTTT.

The chain carries TRBV9 and TRBJ2-1, with TRBD2 matching over 7 bases. The ends lost 5 bases at V and 0 bases at J; junction bases unmatched: 8. The CDR3 sequence is 16 residues long. Germline CDR1 and CDR2: SGDLS and YYNGEE. The CDR3 region is CASSSSGGGSYNEQFF. The CDR3 region has the DNA TGTGCCAGCAGTTCTAGCGGCGGGGGCTCCTACAATGAGCAGTTCTTC.

The gene calls are TRBV5-1 and TRBJ2-3, with TRBD2 as a possible D gene (7 bases). The length of the CDR3 is 15 residues. V shed 2 bases and J shed 6 bases, with 16 bases lying between them. Germline V gene sequence: CDR1 SGHRS, CDR2 YFSETQ. The CDR3 nucleotides are TGCGCCAGCAGCTTTATTGCGGGGGCCTGGGATACGCAGTATTTT. Amino acid sequence: CASSFIAGAWDTQYF.

The chain joins TRBV18 to TRBJ2-1; D not resolved. Trimming left V 2 bases short and J 9 bases short, with 14 bases between. CDR3 size: 14 residues. In germline, CDR1 is KGHSH, CDR2 LQKENI. DNA for the CDR3: TGTGCCAGCTCACCATTTGCCAGGTCGAGTGAGCAGTTCTTC. It is translated as CASSPFARSSEQFF.

V gene TRBV10-3 combines with J gene TRBJ2-1, with 8 bases fitting TRBD1. The CDR3 spans 13 residues. The germline gives CDR1 ENHRY, CDR2 SYGVKD. J gave up 8 bases and V 2 bases, and 2 bases lay outside the gene matches. CDR3: CAISEVQGDEQFF. CDR3 nucleotides: TGTGCCATCAGTGAGGTACAGGGGGATGAGCAGTTCTTC.

The CDR3 spells CASSFRDRDTGELFF. The CDR3 nucleotides are TGTGCCAGCAGCTTTAGGGACAGGGACACCGGGGAGCTGTTTTTT. The V and J genes are TRBV11-1 and TRBJ2-2; 9 bases map to TRBD1. The CDR3 extends over 15 amino acids. Germline CDR1 is SGHAT and CDR2 is FQDESV (reference sequence). V dropped 3 bases and J dropped 3; count of bases not matched to a gene: 2.